Below are 32 T cell receptor beta chains sequenced from a single sample in a study of blood T cell repertoires in COVID-19. Sequencing was performed with immunoSEQ multiplex PCR; in TCRdb, only in-frame clones are kept and a portion is missing. In the table there are 150,000 to 200,000 clones, 86% of which are singletons. Material: PBMCs or T cells enriched from blood (not recorded which). These receptors all come from a woman in her thirties or forties in a cohort exposed to, infected with or recovered from COVID-19 (not recorded which).

V usage is TRBV29-1 and J usage is TRBJ2-7; D ambiguous. V lost 0 bases to trimming and J lost 4 bases, with 7 bases between them. CDR3 length equals 12 residues. Germline V gives CDR1 SQVTM, CDR2 ANQGSEA. The CDR3 bases are TGCAGCGTTGAAGATAACAGTTACGAGCAGTACTTC. Translation gives CSVEDNSYEQYF.

This clone was seen only once. V is TRBV10-2 and J is TRBJ1-5; D possibly corresponds to TRBD1 (5 bases). V lost 8 bases and J 4 bases, leaving 9 bases between the germline ends. Germline CDR1 and CDR2: WSHSY and SAAADI. This CDR3 spans 12 amino acids. The CDR3 is CASGAGNQPQHF. CDR3 nucleotides: TGCGCCAGCGGGGCAGGTAATCAGCCCCAGCATTTT.

This clone was seen only once. The chain uses TRBV14 and TRBJ2-5; 10 bases match TRBD2. CDR3 length: 15 residues. Trimming removed 1 base from V and 2 bases from J; junction bases left unmatched: 1. Germline values: CDR1 SGHDN, CDR2 FVKESK. The CDR3 loop is CASSQVAGGQETQYF. CDR3 nucleotides: TGTGCCAGCAGCCAAGTAGCGGGGGGTCAAGAGACCCAGTACTTC.

The chain combines TRBV6-6 with TRBJ2-7; tentatively, D is TRBD2 (5 bases). Trimming pared 2 bases from V and 5 bases from J, leaving 10 bases between. Germline values: CDR1 MNHNY, CDR2 SVGAGI (reference sequence). This CDR3 comprises 13 residues. CDR3 sequence (DNA): TGTGCCAGCAGTTACGTGGGAGCCGACGAGCAGTACTTC. It specifies CASSYVGADEQYF.

The chain recombines TRBV23-1 with TRBJ2-7; TRBD1 aligns across 8 bases. TRBV23-1 has ORF status, its function being uncertain. This CDR3 is 14 amino acids long. The J segment lost 7 bases and the V segment lost 10 bases, leaving 15 bases of the junction unmatched. CDR3 sequence: CATLEQGVRREQYF. The DNA for the CDR3 is TGCGCCACCTTAGAACAGGGGGTTCGAAGGGAGCAGTACTTC.

V and J are TRBV5-1 and TRBJ1-1; 9 bases are a match to TRBD1. This CDR3 comprises 15 residues. V lost 0 bases and J lost 3; bases outside the gene matches: 3. Germline lookup yields CDR1 SGHRS and CDR2 YFSETQ. CDR3 residues: CASSLDRGQDTEAFF. As DNA, the CDR3 is TGCGCCAGCAGCTTGGACAGGGGGCAGGACACTGAAGCTTTCTTT.

This clone was recorded once. This chain uses TRBV3-1 (or the pseudogene TRBV3-2) with TRBJ1-2; possibly TRBD1 for D (6 bases). Deletions cut 7 bases from V and 2 bases from J, with 8 bases between. The CDR3 extends over 12 amino acids. CDR1 is LGHDT, CDR2 YNNKEL, per germline (reference sequence). The CDR3 protein is CASKQGNYGYTF. DNA for the CDR3: TGTGCCAGCAAACAGGGCAACTATGGCTACACCTTC.

J is TRBJ2-1 and V is TRBV11-2; 10 bases fit TRBD2. The CDR3 length is 17 residues. CDR1 is SGHAT, CDR2 FQNNGV, per germline. Unmatched junction bases numbered 5, after V lost 1 base and J lost 2 bases. This CDR3 is CASSLAGLAEAYNEQFF. The DNA for the CDR3 is TGTGCCAGCAGCTTAGCTGGACTAGCGGAAGCCTACAATGAGCAGTTCTTC. Filled out from reference TRBV11-2 and TRBJ2-1, the complete variable domain reads EAGVAQSPRYKIIEKRQSVAFWCNPISGHATLYWYQQILGQGPKLLIQFQNNGVVDDSQLPKDRFSAERLKGVDSTLKIQPAKLEDSAVYLCASSLAGLAEAYNEQFFGPGTRLTVL.

The chain couples TRBV10-3 to TRBJ1-1; no reliable D call. V was shortened by 3 bases and J by 1 base, with 12 bases between the two germline ends. The CDR3 covers 15 residues. Germline values: CDR1 ENHRY, CDR2 SYGVKD. Written as DNA, the CDR3 is TGTGCCATCAGTGACCACGCGGGAGGGAACACTGAAGCTTTCTTT. It is translated as CAISDHAGGNTEAFF.

V and J are TRBV7-2 and TRBJ2-7; 9 bases line up with TRBD1. V shed 4 bases and J 5 bases; nucleotides not matched to a gene: 9. From germline, CDR1 is SGHTA and CDR2 FQGNSA. This CDR3 spans 15 amino acids. The CDR3 loop is CASSYPLTGGNEQYF. As DNA, the CDR3 is TGTGCCAGCAGCTACCCCCTGACAGGGGGGAACGAGCAGTACTTC.

The chain combines TRBV10-1 with TRBJ1-2; D unresolved. The CDR3 is 13 amino acids. The germline gives CDR1 WNHNN, CDR2 SYGVQD (reference sequence). The V end lost 2 bases, the J end lost 3 bases, and 7 bases lay between the germline ends. The CDR3 reads CASSEGRHYGYTF. The CDR3 DNA sequence: TGCGCCAGCAGTGAGGGCAGGCACTATGGCTACACCTTC.

CDR3 bases: TGTGCCAGCAGCTTCGGGACTGCCCCCTACAATGAGCAGTTCTTC. Its translation is CASSFGTAPYNEQFF. J is TRBJ2-1 and V is TRBV11-3, with a weak D call TRBD2 (6 bases). V lost 3 bases and J 2 bases, leaving 11 bases between the germline ends. CDR1 SGHNT and CDR2 YENEEA come from the germline V gene. This CDR3 is built from 15 residues.

There are a few counts of this clone. The chain uses TRBV29-1 and TRBJ2-7, with TRBD1 identical over 7 bases. This CDR3 spans 13 amino acids. Germline assignment: CDR1 SQVTM and CDR2 ANQGSEA. The J segment lost 2 bases and the V segment lost 5 bases, leaving 6 bases of the junction unmatched. The CDR3 spells CSVTDRDPYEQYF. The CDR3 coding sequence is TGCAGCGTTACCGACAGGGACCCCTACGAGCAGTACTTC.

V is TRBV27 and J is TRBJ1-1; TRBD1 aligns across 8 bases. With V trimmed by 5 bases and J by 3 bases, 8 bases remained unmatched. CDR1 is MNHEY and CDR2 is SMNVEV in the germline V gene (reference sequence). The CDR3 length is 15 residues. The CDR3 DNA is TGTGCCAGCAGTACTCGACAGGGGCGGGACACTGAAGCTTTCTTT. It yields the protein CASSTRQGRDTEAFF.

The chain uses TRBV9 and TRBJ1-5, with D maybe TRBD1 (5 bases). Germline CDR1 and CDR2: SGDLS and YYNGEE. The CDR3 loop spans 15 amino acids. Deletions cut 0 bases from V and 4 bases from J, with 11 bases between. CDR3: CASSVGGRANQPQHF. CDR3 sequence (DNA): TGTGCCAGCAGCGTAGGGGGCAGGGCTAATCAGCCCCAGCATTTT.

V and J are TRBV5-1 and TRBJ1-1; weak D call: TRBD1 (6 bases). Germline assignment: CDR1 SGHRS and CDR2 YFSETQ. Trimming left V 5 bases short and J 4 bases short, with 24 bases between. The length of the CDR3 is 17 residues. The CDR3 sequence: CASRADRRSVESTEAFF. Here the CDR3 DNA reads TGCGCCAGCAGGGCTGACAGGCGTTCGGTAGAGAGCACTGAAGCTTTCTTT.

The chain uses TRBV6-4 and TRBJ2-2; 9 bases match TRBD2. The CDR3 runs 18 residues. After removal of 0 bases from V and 2 bases from J, the junction contained 7 bases not matched to a gene. Germline values: CDR1 MRHNA, CDR2 SNTAGT. This chain's CDR3 is CASSDSSVAGDNTGELFF. DNA for the CDR3: TGTGCCAGCAGTGACTCTAGTGTAGCGGGGGACAACACCGGGGAGCTGTTTTTT.

This sequence joins TRBV27 and TRBJ1-3; TRBD1 matches 8 bases. Germline V gene sequence: CDR1 MNHEY, CDR2 SMNVEV (reference sequence). The trim removed 1 base at V and 4 bases at J, leaving 15 bases unmatched. CDR3 length: 19 residues. The CDR3 DNA reads as TGTGCCAGCAGTTTATATGCGGGGGCGCAGGGGGCAATCGGAAACACCATATATTTT. This codes for CASSLYAGAQGAIGNTIYF.

The V and J genes are TRBV29-1 and TRBJ1-3; TRBD1 matches 9 bases. V was pared by 4 bases and J by 4 bases, with 5 bases of the junction left unmatched. There are 14 residues in the CDR3. In germline, CDR1 is SQVTM, CDR2 ANQGSEA. As DNA, the CDR3 is TGCAGCGTTGGCGCGACAGGGGGAGGAAACACCATATATTTT. It is translated as CSVGATGGGNTIYF.

The chain uses TRBV5-4 and TRBJ1-2, with 9 bases matching TRBD1. Germline values: CDR1 SGHNT, CDR2 YYREEE (reference sequence). After removal of 1 base from V and 4 bases from J, the junction contained 5 bases not matched to a gene. The CDR3 totals 15 residues. This CDR3 is CASSLMRDRVYGYTF. In nucleotides, the CDR3 is TGTGCCAGCAGCTTGATGAGGGACAGGGTCTATGGCTACACCTTC.

This clone was recorded a few times. The rearrangement uses TRBV4-1 and TRBJ1-1, with a weak D call TRBD1 (6 bases). CDR3 length equals 15 residues. V gave up 1 base and J gave up 5 bases, with 14 bases separating them. Germline V gene lookup returns CDR1 MGHRA and CDR2 YSYEKL. The CDR3 DNA sequence: TGCGCCAGCAGCCAAGGGCAGGGGAGAAAAACTGAAGCTTTCTTT. This encodes CASSQGQGRKTEAFF.

This rearrangement joins TRBV3-1 (or the pseudogene TRBV3-2) to TRBJ2-7; 11 nucleotides align to TRBD1. CDR3 length: 16 residues. Germline V gene data show CDR1 as LGHDT and CDR2 as YNNKEL (reference sequence). With V trimmed by 4 bases and J by 5 bases, 10 bases remained unmatched. CDR3 region: CASSRAGQGGEDEQYF. As DNA, the CDR3 is TGTGCCAGCAGCCGAGCGGGACAGGGGGGCGAAGACGAGCAGTACTTC.

The chain combines TRBV5-6 with TRBJ2-1; 14 bases match TRBD2. With V trimmed by 5 bases and J by 6 bases, 10 bases remained unmatched. The CDR3 totals 17 residues. Germline CDR1 reads SGHDT; CDR2 reads YYEEEE. DNA for the CDR3: TGTGCCAGCAGGGAGGGACTAGCGGGAGTGGGAGCCAATGAGCAGTTCTTC. Translated, it gives CASREGLAGVGANEQFF.

This rearrangement joins TRBV11-3 to TRBJ2-7; 10 nucleotides match TRBD2. With 4 bases clipped from V and 4 bases from J, the junction kept 7 bases outside the gene matches. Germline assignment: CDR1 SGHNT and CDR2 YENEEA. The CDR3 runs to 15 residues. The CDR3 DNA sequence: TGTGCCAGCAGCTCGTTAGCGGGAGGTCAGTACGAGCAGTACTTC. Protein: CASSSLAGGQYEQYF.

The rearrangement uses TRBV12-3 or TRBV12-4 and TRBJ1-2; no clear D gene. The CDR3 runs to 12 residues. Trimming stripped 2 bases from V and 3 bases from J, with 4 bases between. The CDR3 bases are TGTGCCAGCAGTTTATCGGACTATGGCTACACCTTC. Amino acids: CASSLSDYGYTF.

The chain recombines TRBV5-5 with TRBJ1-5, with 10 nucleotides matching TRBD1. The CDR3 consists of 17 residues. Per germline, CDR1 SGHKS and CDR2 YYEKEE (reference sequence). V dropped 0 bases and J dropped 6; count of bases not matched to a gene: 9. The CDR3 DNA follows: TGTGCCAGCAGCTTGGGGCCCCGGACAGGGGGAGGTCAGCCCCAGCATTTT. This sequence encodes CASSLGPRTGGGQPQHF.

Concerning this clone itself: The junction does not match germline at one end; this may be a read error. V and J are TRBV13 and TRBJ2-2; 8 nucleotides agree with TRBD1. The germline V gene has CDR1 PRHDT and CDR2 FYEKMQ (reference sequence). The CDR3 totals 14 residues. CDR3: CASSFRQGTGELFF. As DNA, the CDR3 is TGTGCCAGCAGCTTTAGACAGGGGACCGGAGAGCTGTTTTTT. Full variable domain (outside the CDR3, taken from reference TRBV13 and TRBJ2-2): AAGVIQSPRHLIKEKRETATLKCYPIPRHDTVYWYQQGPGQDPQFLISFYEKMQSDKGSIPDRFSAQQFSDYHSELNMSSLELGDSALYFCASSFRQGTGELFFGEGSRLTVL.

The rearrangement joins TRBV5-6 to TRBJ2-7, with D possibly matching TRBD2 (6 bases). CDR3 length equals 15 residues. The ends were cut back, 4 bases at V and 2 bases at J, with 16 bases in the middle. The germline V gene encodes CDR1 SGHDT and CDR2 YYEEEE. This CDR3 is CASSPHGLSTYEQYF. CDR3 coding DNA: TGTGCCAGCAGCCCTCACGGACTAAGCACCTACGAGCAGTACTTC.

This chain uses TRBV3-1 (or the pseudogene TRBV3-2) with TRBJ1-2, with D perhaps matching TRBD1 (6 bases). V dropped 3 bases and J dropped 4 bases, with 21 bases sitting between them. Germline V gives CDR1 LGHDT, CDR2 YNNKEL (reference sequence). This CDR3 spans 17 amino acids. The CDR3 DNA is TGTGCCAGCAGCCATGGGGGCCCGGGACACAACCCCTATGGCTACACCTTC. The encoded protein is CASSHGGPGHNPYGYTF.

The chain couples TRBV2 to TRBJ1-3; 8 bases match TRBD1. From germline, CDR1 is SNHLY and CDR2 FYNNEI. The V and J ends lost 5 bases and 3 bases, in that order; junction bases with no gene match: 6. This CDR3 region has 15 residues. For the CDR3, the DNA is TGTGCCAGCAGTCACGACAGGGGCGGTGGAAACACCATATATTTT. It is translated as CASSHDRGGGNTIYF.

The gene calls are TRBV9 and TRBJ2-7, with 7 bases fitting TRBD1. With 1 base clipped from V and 6 bases from J, the junction kept 10 bases outside the gene matches. This CDR3 region has 15 residues. Germline V lookup: CDR1 SGDLS, CDR2 YYNGEE. The CDR3 sequence is CASSVLWDSWREQYF. In DNA, the CDR3 is TGTGCCAGCAGCGTACTCTGGGACAGTTGGCGCGAGCAGTACTTC.

This sequence joins TRBV27 and TRBJ2-1; 7 bases align to TRBD1. Trimming took 4 bases from V and 6 from J; bases not matched to a gene: 3. The germline V gene has CDR1 MNHEY and CDR2 SMNVEV (reference sequence). This CDR3 comprises 13 residues. In nucleotides, the CDR3 is TGTGCCAGCAGTTCTAACAGGGGCAATGAGCAGTTCTTC. Translation: CASSSNRGNEQFF.